These 17 T cell receptor beta chains were sequenced from one sample in a study of blood T cell repertoires in COVID-19. Repertoires were generated with immunoSEQ multiplex PCR, while TCRdb's copy carries only in-frame clones and drops some. The sample consists of approximately 63,000 clones, about 70% of them appearing once. Material: peripheral blood. The receptors derive from a woman aged 80 or over with acute or convalescent COVID-19.

The V call is TRBV6-1, the J call TRBJ2-1; D is possibly TRBD2 (6 bases). The ends were cut back, 7 bases at V and 0 bases at J, with 13 bases in the middle. Looked up from germline, CDR1 is MNHNS and CDR2 is SASEGT. The CDR3 is made up of 15 amino acids. CDR3 loop: CASTSRDSSYNEQFF. Written as DNA, the CDR3 is TGTGCCAGCACATCTCGGGACTCCTCCTACAATGAGCAGTTCTTC.

The V call is TRBV30, the J call TRBJ1-5; 7 bases align to TRBD1. Germline V gene data show CDR1 as GTSNPN and CDR2 as SVGIG (reference sequence). This CDR3 comprises 15 residues. V was clipped by 4 bases and J by 4 bases; unmatched bases: 10. This CDR3 reads CAWTKLPGQNQPQHF. In DNA form, the CDR3 reads TGTGCCTGGACCAAACTTCCGGGACAGAATCAGCCCCAGCATTTT.

The chain joins TRBV7-3 to TRBJ2-7, with TRBD2 matching over 8 bases. V lost 2 bases to trimming and J lost 3 bases; unmatched junction nucleotides: 9. CDR1 is SGHTA, CDR2 FQGTGA, per germline. This CDR3 comprises 16 residues. In nucleotides, the CDR3 is TGTGCCAGCAGCTTATTCCCCAGCGGGAGACTCTACGAGCAGTACTTC. Amino acid sequence: CASSLFPSGRLYEQYF.

V is TRBV2 and J is TRBJ1-2, with a weak D call TRBD1 (5 bases). Germline V CDR1 and CDR2: SNHLY, FYNNEI. The CDR3 contains 14 residues. With 6 bases removed from V and 1 base from J, the gap between germline ends came to 12 bases. As DNA, the CDR3 is TGTGCCAGCAGACATTTGGACATTAACTATGGCTACACCTTC. Translated, it gives CASRHLDINYGYTF.

The chain combines TRBV3-1 (or the pseudogene TRBV3-2) with TRBJ2-7; TRBD2 aligns across 10 bases. The CDR3 has 17 amino acids. The germline gives CDR1 LGHDT, CDR2 YNNKEL (reference sequence). Losses at the gene ends were 1 base for V and 5 bases for J; bases not matched to a gene: 11. The CDR3 nucleotides read TGTGCCAGCAGCCAAGGAGGAGGTAGCGGGAGGATCGACGAGCAGTACTTC. This encodes CASSQGGGSGRIDEQYF.

The chain is built from TRBV29-1 and TRBJ2-1; the match to TRBD1 covers 9 bases. Trimming removed 6 bases from V and 2 bases from J; junction bases left unmatched: 2. Germline CDR1 SQVTM, CDR2 ANQGSEA. The CDR3 consists of 13 residues. CDR3 loop: CSVWTGAYNEQFF. As DNA, the CDR3 is TGCAGCGTCTGGACAGGGGCCTACAATGAGCAGTTCTTC.

The V call is TRBV28, the J call TRBJ2-5; unclear D gene. V dropped 6 bases and J dropped 0 bases, with 8 bases sitting between them. Germline CDR1 is MDHEN and CDR2 is SYDVKM. The CDR3 extends over 13 amino acids. CDR3: CASRPGYQETQYF. CDR3 sequence (DNA): TGTGCCAGCAGACCCGGGTACCAAGAGACCCAGTACTTC.

V gene TRBV2 combines with J gene TRBJ2-3; 12 nucleotides align to TRBD2. The CDR3 covers 15 residues. With 6 bases clipped from V and 3 bases from J, the junction kept 4 bases outside the gene matches. Germline assignment: CDR1 SNHLY and CDR2 FYNNEI. The CDR3 DNA reads as TGTGCCAGCAGGGGAACTAGCGGGAGGACAGATACGCAGTATTTT. This translates into CASRGTSGRTDTQYF.

The genes are TRBV9 and TRBJ2-2, with a weak D call TRBD2 (5 bases). The V end lost 4 bases, the J end lost 5 bases, and 12 bases lay between the germline ends. CDR3 length: 14 amino acids. CDR1 is SGDLS and CDR2 is YYNGEE in the germline V gene. The CDR3 is CASSFVSETGELFF. The CDR3 DNA reads TGTGCCAGCAGCTTTGTTAGCGAAACCGGGGAGCTGTTTTTT.

V gene TRBV19 combines with J gene TRBJ2-1; 8 bases are a match to TRBD2. Germline-derived CDR1 and CDR2 are LNHDA and SQIVND (reference sequence). After removal of 7 bases from V and 4 bases from J, the junction contained 6 bases not matched to a gene. CDR3 size: 14 residues. The chain's CDR3 is CASKERGTYNEQFF. CDR3 DNA sequence: TGTGCCAGTAAAGAGCGGGGGACTTACAATGAGCAGTTCTTC.

The count of this clone is one. The chain has TRBV24-1 and TRBJ2-3; tentatively, D is TRBD2 (5 bases). CDR3 length: 16 amino acids. The ends were cut back, 7 bases at V and 1 base at J, with 17 bases in the middle. The V gene's germline CDR1 is KGHDR and CDR2 SFDVKD. The CDR3 spells CATSEHGGSRTDTQYF. The CDR3 DNA reads as TGTGCCACCAGCGAACACGGCGGGTCTCGCACAGATACGCAGTATTTT.

The chain employs TRBV5-1 and TRBJ1-3, with 7 bases that match TRBD1. V lost 4 bases, J lost 2 bases, and 3 bases stayed unmatched. The CDR3 length is 14 residues. Germline V gives CDR1 SGHRS, CDR2 YFSETQ. This chain's CDR3 is CASSRGTAGNTIYF. The DNA of the CDR3 is TGCGCCAGCAGCCGCGGGACAGCTGGAAACACCATATATTTT.

V is TRBV11-2 and J is TRBJ2-1, with unresolved D. The length of the CDR3 is 14 residues. Germline CDR1 SGHAT, CDR2 FQNNGV. Trimming removed 4 bases from V and 6 bases from J, with 13 bases in between. The CDR3 bases are TGTGCCAGCAGCTCCCCGAGTTCCGGCAATGAGCAGTTCTTC. It specifies CASSSPSSGNEQFF.

The chain is built from TRBV27 and TRBJ2-1, with D perhaps TRBD2 (5 bases). Germline V gene data show CDR1 as MNHEY and CDR2 as SMNVEV (reference sequence). Deletions cut 6 bases from V and 4 bases from J, with 19 bases between. The CDR3 covers 16 residues. CDR3 loop: CASRTSAANLYNEQFF. CDR3 in DNA: TGTGCCAGCAGGACCTCAGCGGCGAATCTGTACAATGAGCAGTTCTTC.

The J gene is TRBJ2-1, the V gene TRBV6-5; maybe TRBD1 (5 bases). The CDR3 contains 13 residues. Trimming removed 7 bases at V and 8 bases at J, with 15 bases between. Germline CDR1 and CDR2: MNHEY and SVGAGI. The CDR3 loop reads CASTTPQGDEQFF. CDR3 bases: TGTGCCAGCACCACACCGCAGGGCGATGAGCAGTTCTTC.

The gene calls are TRBV6-1 and TRBJ2-5; 8 bases match TRBD2. CDR1 is MNHNS and CDR2 is SASEGT in the germline V gene. V trimming: 4 bases; J trimming: 1 base; junction bases outside the gene matches: 8. The CDR3 covers 16 residues. In DNA form, the CDR3 reads TGTGCCAGCAGTGCCTTGGCGGGAGGCCTCCAAGAGACCCAGTACTTC. Its translation: CASSALAGGLQETQYF.

Written as DNA, the CDR3 is TGTGCCAGCAGCTTAAGGACAGGCTATAATTCACCCCTCCACTTT. Translating it yields CASSLRTGYNSPLHF. The chain recombines TRBV7-3 with TRBJ1-6; 7 bases agree with TRBD1. Germline trimming cut 1 base from V and 3 bases from J; bases unmatched to any gene: 0. The CDR3 loop spans 15 amino acids. In germline, CDR1 is SGHTA, CDR2 FQGTGA.